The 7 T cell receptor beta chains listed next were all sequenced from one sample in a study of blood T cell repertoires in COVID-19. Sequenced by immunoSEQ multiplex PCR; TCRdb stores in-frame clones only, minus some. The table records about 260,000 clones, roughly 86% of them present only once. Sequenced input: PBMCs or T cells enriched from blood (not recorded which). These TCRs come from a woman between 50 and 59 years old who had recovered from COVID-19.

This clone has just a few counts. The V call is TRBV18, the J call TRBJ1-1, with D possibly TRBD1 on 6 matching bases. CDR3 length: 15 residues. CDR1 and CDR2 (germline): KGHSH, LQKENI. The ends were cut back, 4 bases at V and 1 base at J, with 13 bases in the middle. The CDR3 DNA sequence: TGTGCCAGCTCACTAATACAGGGTGAGAACACTGAAGCTTTCTTT. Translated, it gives CASSLIQGENTEAFF. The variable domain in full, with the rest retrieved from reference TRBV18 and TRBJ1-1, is NAGVMQNPRHLVRRRGQEARLRCSPMKGHSHVYWYRQLPEEGLKFMVYLQKENIIDESGMPKERFSAEFPKEGPSILRIQQVVRGDSAAYFCASSLIQGENTEAFFGQGTRLTVV.

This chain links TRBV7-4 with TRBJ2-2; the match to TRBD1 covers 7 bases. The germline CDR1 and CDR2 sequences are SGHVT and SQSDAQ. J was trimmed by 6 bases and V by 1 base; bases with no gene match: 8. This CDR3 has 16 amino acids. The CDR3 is CASSLGVGGTAGELFF. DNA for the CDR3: TGTGCCAGCAGCTTAGGTGTAGGGGGCACCGCCGGGGAGCTGTTTTTT.

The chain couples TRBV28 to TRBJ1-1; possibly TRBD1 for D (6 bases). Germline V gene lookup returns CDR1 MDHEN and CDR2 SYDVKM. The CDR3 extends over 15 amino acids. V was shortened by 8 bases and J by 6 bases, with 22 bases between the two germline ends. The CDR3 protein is CASPPGGARRSEAFF. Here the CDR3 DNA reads TGTGCCAGCCCCCCGGGGGGGGCGCGAAGATCTGAAGCTTTCTTT.

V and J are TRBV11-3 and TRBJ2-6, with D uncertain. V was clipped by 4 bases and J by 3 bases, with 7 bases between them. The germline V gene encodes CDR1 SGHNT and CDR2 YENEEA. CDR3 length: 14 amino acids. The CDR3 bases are TGTGCCAGCAGCTCAACTGGTGGGGCCAACGTCCTGACTTTC. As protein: CASSSTGGANVLTF. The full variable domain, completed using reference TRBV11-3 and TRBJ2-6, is EAGVVQSPRYKIIEKKQPVAFWCNPISGHNTLYWYLQNLGQGPELLIRYENEEAVDDSQLPKDRFSAERLKGVDSTLKIQPAELGDSAVYLCASSSTGGANVLTFGAGSRLTVL.

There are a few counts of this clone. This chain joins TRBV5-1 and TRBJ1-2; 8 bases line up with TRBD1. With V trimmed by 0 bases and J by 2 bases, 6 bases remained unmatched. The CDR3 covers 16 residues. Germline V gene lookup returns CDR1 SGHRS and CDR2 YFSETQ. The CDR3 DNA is TGCGCCAGCAGCTTGGCCGGACAGGGAGGGAACTATGGCTACACCTTC. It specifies CASSLAGQGGNYGYTF.

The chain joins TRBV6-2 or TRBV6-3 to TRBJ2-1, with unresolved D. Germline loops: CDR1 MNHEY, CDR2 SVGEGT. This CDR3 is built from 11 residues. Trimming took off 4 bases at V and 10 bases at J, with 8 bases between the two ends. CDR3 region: CASSLAGEQFF. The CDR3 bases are TGTGCCAGCAGTTTAGCTGGGGAGCAGTTCTTC.

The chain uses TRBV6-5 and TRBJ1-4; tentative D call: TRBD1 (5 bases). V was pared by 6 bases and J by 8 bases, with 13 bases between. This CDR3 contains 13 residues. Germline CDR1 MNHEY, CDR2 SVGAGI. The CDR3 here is CASSASRGEKLFF. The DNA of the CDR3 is TGTGCCAGCAGCGCCTCTAGGGGAGAAAAACTGTTTTTT.